Each of the 30 T cell receptor beta chains below was sequenced from the same sample in a study of technical replicates of blood from four donors. This table comes from immunoSEQ multiplex PCR, and its TCRdb copy is limited to in-frame clones, with some not included. This table has about 73,000 clones, over 90% appearing once. The specimen sequenced was PBMCs. These receptors were collected from a human donor in good health. Some clones in this sample may be carry-over from other donors' samples.

The gene calls are TRBV25-1 and TRBJ1-3; a possible D gene is TRBD1 (6 bases). Deletions cut 10 bases from V and 0 bases from J, with 16 bases between. The CDR3 spans 15 residues. From germline, CDR1 is MGHDK and CDR2 SYGVNS. CDR3 DNA: TGTGCCACCGGGAGGACAGTCGGCTCTGGAAACACCATATATTTT. This gives the protein CATGRTVGSGNTIYF.

The CDR3 DNA reads as TGCGCCAGCAGCCAAGGGGGGGGGAGTATAGATACGCAGTATTTT. It specifies CASSQGGGSIDTQYF. The chain couples TRBV10-2 to TRBJ2-3, with D maybe TRBD2 (7 bases). Deletions cut 6 bases from V and 5 bases from J, with 18 bases between. The CDR3 runs to 15 residues. CDR1 and CDR2 (germline): WSHSY, SAAADI.

The V gene is TRBV5-8, the J gene TRBJ2-3, with 9 bases that match TRBD2. V dropped 2 bases and J dropped 1; count of bases not matched to a gene: 8. The CDR3 is 17 amino acids. Per germline, CDR1 SGHTS and CDR2 YDEGEE. The CDR3 here is CASSFLQRGVGTDTQYF. CDR3 DNA sequence: TGTGCCAGCAGCTTCCTACAGCGGGGGGTCGGCACAGATACGCAGTATTTT.

The CDR3 DNA reads as TGTGCCAGTAGTGACGGGAGCACAGATACGCAGTATTTT. Protein sequence: CASSDGSTDTQYF. This sequence joins TRBV19 and TRBJ2-3; D remains ambiguous. CDR1 and CDR2 from the germline V gene are LNHDA and SQIVND (reference sequence). CDR3 length: 13 residues. V was cut by 5 bases and J by 0 bases, with 6 bases left in between.

The rearrangement links TRBV7-3 to TRBJ2-5, with TRBD2 as a possible D gene (7 bases). CDR3 length equals 14 residues. The germline V and J ends were trimmed by 3 bases and 2 bases, with 10 bases remaining between them. CDR1 and CDR2 (germline): SGHTA, FQGTGA. The CDR3 is CASSLGGQQETQYF. In DNA, the CDR3 is TGTGCCAGCAGCTTGGGGGGGCAACAAGAGACCCAGTACTTC.

This clone was recorded once. The chain uses TRBV9 and TRBJ2-7; a possible D gene is TRBD1 (5 bases). Trimming shortened V by 2 bases and J by 2 bases, and 11 bases separated the two germline ends. CDR1 and CDR2 (germline): SGDLS, YYNGEE. The CDR3 runs 14 residues. DNA of the CDR3: TGTGCCAGCAGCGTCAACACAGGTCCCTACGAGCAGTACTTC. This sequence encodes CASSVNTGPYEQYF.

The chain employs TRBV7-9 and TRBJ2-1, with TRBD2 as a possible D gene (5 bases). Trimming removed 6 bases from V and 4 bases from J, with 10 bases in between. The length of the CDR3 is 13 residues. CDR1 and CDR2 (germline): SEHNR, FQNEAQ (reference sequence). The CDR3 loop is CASSLGEYNEQFF. CDR3 sequence (DNA): TGTGCCAGCAGTCTCGGGGAGTACAATGAGCAGTTCTTC.

J is TRBJ2-3 and V is TRBV7-6; a possible D gene is TRBD2 (5 bases). The ends were cut back, 2 bases at V and 5 bases at J, with 11 bases in the middle. Per germline, CDR1 SGHVS and CDR2 FNYEAQ. The CDR3 has 14 residues. The CDR3 here is CASSLMPGEDTQYF. The CDR3 DNA follows: TGTGCCAGCAGCTTAATGCCCGGGGAAGATACGCAGTATTTT. Full variable domain (missing parts from reference TRBV7-6 and TRBJ2-3): GAGVSQSPRYKVTKRGQDVALRCDPISGHVSLYWYRQALGQGPEFLTYFNYEAQQDKSGLPNDRFSAERPEGSISTLTIQRTEQRDSAMYRCASSLMPGEDTQYFGPGTRLTVL.

The chain uses TRBV5-1 and TRBJ1-5; D gene ambiguous. CDR1 is SGHRS and CDR2 is YFSETQ in the germline V gene. The CDR3 contains 13 residues. The V end lost 4 bases, the J end lost 1 base, and 6 bases lay between the germline ends. The CDR3 DNA sequence: TGCGCCAGCAGCACGGGGAGCAATCAGCCCCAGCATTTT. This sequence encodes CASSTGSNQPQHF.

V usage is TRBV13 and J usage is TRBJ2-5, with 14 bases identical to TRBD2. The V gene's germline CDR1 is PRHDT and CDR2 FYEKMQ (reference sequence). This CDR3 is 17 amino acids long. Unmatched junction bases numbered 7, after V lost 3 bases and J lost 4 bases. CDR3 in amino acids: CASSFQGLAGVGETQYF. The CDR3 nucleotides read TGTGCCAGCAGCTTTCAGGGACTAGCGGGAGTTGGAGAGACCCAGTACTTC.

V usage is TRBV18 and J usage is TRBJ2-7; D is uncertain. The CDR3 consists of 14 residues. V gave up 2 bases and J gave up 5 bases, with 13 bases separating them. The germline V gene has CDR1 KGHSH and CDR2 LQKENI. The CDR3: CASSPGIGSDEQYF. For the CDR3, the DNA is TGTGCCAGCTCACCAGGTATCGGGTCGGACGAGCAGTACTTC.

The chain has TRBV18 and TRBJ1-5; D is perhaps TRBD1 (5 bases). Trimming shortened V by 2 bases and J by 2 bases, and 13 bases separated the two germline ends. CDR3 length: 16 residues. Germline CDR1 and CDR2: KGHSH and LQKENI. The CDR3 sequence: CASSPTGRVGNQPQHF. The CDR3 coding sequence is TGTGCCAGCTCACCAACGGGCAGGGTGGGCAATCAGCCCCAGCATTTT. The full variable domain, in which reference TRBV18 and TRBJ1-5 provide the parts outside the CDR3, is NAGVMQNPRHLVRRRGQEARLRCSPMKGHSHVYWYRQLPEEGLKFMVYLQKENIIDESGMPKERFSAEFPKEGPSILRIQQVVRGDSAAYFCASSPTGRVGNQPQHFGDGTRLSIL.

The chain has TRBV7-3 and TRBJ1-2; D gene unclear. CDR1 and CDR2 from the germline V gene are SGHTA and FQGTGA. With 8 bases removed from V and 7 bases from J, the gap between germline ends came to 29 bases. This CDR3 is built from 17 residues. The CDR3 DNA is TGTGCCAGCTCGGCAAACCCCGGGGTGGGCTATAGAGGTGGCTACACCTTC. Protein sequence: CASSANPGVGYRGGYTF.

The V and J genes are TRBV5-1 and TRBJ1-4; maybe TRBD1 (6 bases). The germline V gene encodes CDR1 SGHRS and CDR2 YFSETQ. V was trimmed by 0 bases and J by 3 bases, leaving 12 bases between them. The CDR3 contains 16 residues. The CDR3 spells CASSLGGGRANEKLFF. The CDR3 coding sequence is TGCGCCAGCAGCTTGGGAGGGGGACGGGCTAATGAAAAACTGTTTTTT.

CDR3 amino acids: CASSLGTAETQYF. The CDR3 DNA is TGTGCCAGCAGCTTAGGAACAGCAGAGACCCAGTACTTC. The V gene is TRBV7-2, the J gene TRBJ2-5, with unresolved D. V was pared by 1 base and J by 4 bases, with 7 bases between. Germline V gene lookup returns CDR1 SGHTA and CDR2 FQGNSA. The CDR3 loop spans 13 amino acids.

The chain links TRBV11-2 to TRBJ2-3; 7 nucleotides line up with TRBD1. The germline V gene encodes CDR1 SGHAT and CDR2 FQNNGV. The CDR3 covers 14 residues. The J segment lost 8 bases and the V segment lost 3 bases, leaving 8 bases of the junction unmatched. The CDR3 DNA is TGTGCCAGCAGCTTGAGTGAGGGGGCGCGTACGCAGTATTTT. It translates to CASSLSEGARTQYF.

The chain uses TRBV19 and TRBJ1-5; maybe TRBD1 (5 bases). CDR1 LNHDA and CDR2 SQIVND come from the germline V gene (reference sequence). V lost 7 bases and J lost 1, with 14 bases in between. The CDR3 runs to 15 residues. CDR3 residues: CASTSGGYSNQPQHF. CDR3 sequence (DNA): TGTGCCAGTACCTCTGGGGGGTACAGCAATCAGCCCCAGCATTTT. The full variable domain, in which reference TRBV19 and TRBJ1-5 provide the parts outside the CDR3, is DGGITQSPKYLFRKEGQNVTLSCEQNLNHDAMYWYRQDPGQGLRLIYYSQIVNDFQKGDIAEGYSVSREKKESFPLTVTSAQKNPTAFYLCASTSGGYSNQPQHFGDGTRLSIL.

The genes are TRBV5-1 and TRBJ2-7, with TRBD1 identical over 9 bases. Trimming at V came to 3 bases and at J to 3 bases, leaving 4 bases not matched to a gene. The CDR3 totals 14 residues. Germline V gives CDR1 SGHRS, CDR2 YFSETQ. CDR3 DNA: TGCGCCAGCAGCTGGGACAGGGCCCTCTACGAGCAGTACTTC. Its protein product is CASSWDRALYEQYF.

CDR3 protein: CASSKQGDTQYF. The CDR3 coding sequence is TGTGCCAGCTCGAAACAGGGGGATACGCAGTATTTT. V is TRBV18 and J is TRBJ2-3, with 7 bases that match TRBD1. The CDR3 runs to 12 residues. Trimming removed 6 bases from V and 6 bases from J; junction bases left unmatched: 3. Germline CDR1 reads KGHSH; CDR2 reads LQKENI. Full variable domain (missing parts from reference TRBV18 and TRBJ2-3): NAGVMQNPRHLVRRRGQEARLRCSPMKGHSHVYWYRQLPEEGLKFMVYLQKENIIDESGMPKERFSAEFPKEGPSILRIQQVVRGDSAAYFCASSKQGDTQYFGPGTRLTVL.

The chain has TRBV5-1 and TRBJ1-4, with 9 nucleotides matching TRBD1. CDR3 length: 16 residues. In germline, CDR1 is SGHRS, CDR2 YFSETQ. The V segment lost 4 bases and the J segment 5 bases; nucleotides outside the gene matches: 9. The CDR3 region is CASSPTTGGLNEKLFF. The CDR3, as DNA: TGCGCCAGCAGCCCTACTACAGGGGGCCTAAATGAAAAACTGTTTTTT.

The chain has TRBV4-3 and TRBJ1-1, with D maybe TRBD1 (6 bases). Trimming removed 0 bases at V and 6 bases at J, with 8 bases between. Germline V gene data show CDR1 as LGHNA and CDR2 as YSLEER. The CDR3 length is 13 residues. CDR3 loop: CASSQDWTAEAFF. CDR3 sequence (DNA): TGCGCCAGCAGCCAAGATTGGACAGCTGAAGCTTTCTTT.

J is TRBJ2-1 and V is TRBV29-1; tentative D call: TRBD2 (6 bases). Germline V gene lookup returns CDR1 SQVTM and CDR2 ANQGSEA. The CDR3 loop spans 11 amino acids. V dropped 3 bases and J dropped 13 bases, with 13 bases sitting between them. DNA of the CDR3: TGCAGCGTTGAGCTAGCGCTAGTCCAGTTCTTC. This codes for CSVELALVQFF.

This clone was seen ten or more times. V is TRBV4-1 and J is TRBJ1-1, with D uncertain. The V and J ends lost 4 bases and 0 bases respectively, with 9 bases between them. The CDR3 is 14 amino acids. The germline CDR1 and CDR2 sequences are MGHRA and YSYEKL. The CDR3 DNA reads as TGCGCCAGCAGCCCCACCAGTTTGAACACTGAAGCTTTCTTT. Translated: CASSPTSLNTEAFF.

This chain links TRBV4-3 with TRBJ2-5; 14 nucleotides agree with TRBD2. The CDR3 consists of 16 residues. The ends lost 0 bases at V and 5 bases at J; junction bases unmatched: 2. Germline lookup yields CDR1 LGHNA and CDR2 YSLEER. CDR3 sequence reads: CASSQERTSGRETQYF. CDR3 sequence (DNA): TGCGCCAGCAGCCAAGAAAGGACTAGCGGGAGGGAGACCCAGTACTTC.

This clone appeared once. V usage is TRBV2 and J usage is TRBJ2-3, with D perhaps TRBD2 (6 bases). Trimming took off 6 bases at V and 3 bases at J, with 16 bases between the two ends. CDR3 length: 15 amino acids. Looked up from germline, CDR1 is SNHLY and CDR2 is FYNNEI. The CDR3 spells CASSPRAGRTDTQYF. The CDR3, as DNA: TGTGCCAGCAGCCCCCGCGCGGGAAGGACAGATACGCAGTATTTT.

This clone has only one observation. This chain uses TRBV14 with TRBJ2-5; 8 bases match TRBD1. In germline, CDR1 is SGHDN, CDR2 FVKESK. Losses at the gene ends were 4 bases for V and 5 bases for J; bases not matched to a gene: 12. This CDR3 comprises 16 residues. CDR3 region: CASSPNWAGGRETQYF. CDR3 DNA sequence: TGTGCCAGCAGCCCTAACTGGGCAGGGGGCAGGGAGACCCAGTACTTC.

The chain recombines TRBV7-3 with TRBJ2-3; D is possibly TRBD1 (6 bases). From germline, CDR1 is SGHTA and CDR2 FQGTGA. CDR3 length equals 13 residues. V was trimmed by 5 bases and J by 8 bases, leaving 14 bases between them. Written as DNA, the CDR3 is TGTGCCAGCAGCACCCACAGGGAAGGTACGCAGTATTTT. It yields the protein CASSTHREGTQYF.

This clone was counted between two and nine times. The V call is TRBV4-1, the J call TRBJ1-5; 8 bases match TRBD1. The CDR3 extends over 14 amino acids. Germline-derived CDR1 and CDR2 are MGHRA and YSYEKL. V gave up 1 base and J gave up 7 bases; unmatched junction bases: 3. The CDR3 coding sequence is TGCGCCAGCAGCCAAGGGACAGGGCTACAGCCCCAGCATTTT. Translated: CASSQGTGLQPQHF.

The chain carries TRBV11-3 and TRBJ2-2, with 9 bases identical to TRBD1. V trimming: 5 bases; J trimming: 1 base; junction bases outside the gene matches: 5. Germline V CDR1 and CDR2: SGHNT, YENEEA. The CDR3 has 16 amino acids. The CDR3 DNA is TGTGCCAGCAGCACTCACAGGGGGCAGAACACCGGGGAGCTGTTTTTT. This codes for CASSTHRGQNTGELFF.

This sequence joins TRBV4-2 and TRBJ2-3, with a possible D match to TRBD2 (6 bases). Germline CDR1 reads LGHNA; CDR2 reads YNFKEQ. The V end was cut by 4 bases, the J end by 2 bases, with 13 bases between. The CDR3 spans 15 residues. The CDR3 DNA is TGTGCCAGCAGCCCCCCGGGCGGGAACACAGATACGCAGTATTTT. Translated: CASSPPGGNTDTQYF.